This is a list of T cell receptor beta chains from one sample in a study of radiation and T cells in renal cell carcinoma. Clones were read by immunoSEQ multiplex PCR, and TCRdb kept only the in-frame ones, dropping some. The sample shows more than 150,000 clones, roughly 87% of them seen only once. The sample was blood, taken from a patient whose treatment included radiotherapy and nephrectomy. All receptors derive from a woman between 50 and 59 years old with renal cell carcinoma. The CDR3 runs from the conserved cysteine through the conserved F or W. Each record gives: D gene, clone size, J gene, V gene, CDR3 DNA, CDR3 protein. D genes are given only for firm matches. Expanded clones get a size class; other rows say once, few or many, or leave the size out.

NA few TRBJ2-2 TRBV5-1 TGCGCCAGCAGCTTGGCCGGGGTCACCGGGGAGCTGTTTTTT CASSLAGVTGELFF
NA NA TRBJ1-4 TRBV18 TGTGCCAGCTCACCAAATCGGGAAAAACTGTTTTTT CASSPNREKLFF
NA NA TRBJ1-6 TRBV6-4 TGTGCCAGCAGTGGGGTACGCGGTTCACCCCTCCACTTT CASSGVRGSPLHF
NA few TRBJ2-2 TRBV25-1 TGTGCCAGCAGTGGTTTAACCGGGACCACCGGGGAGCTGTTTTTT CASSGLTGTTGELFF
NA NA TRBJ1-4 TRBV9 TGTGCCAGCGGGAACAGTTGGGATGAAAAACTGTTTTTT CASGNSWDEKLFF
NA once TRBJ1-2 TRBV19 TGTGCCAGTAGTATCAGGGGTCGATATGGCTACACCTTC CASSIRGRYGYTF
TRBD1 NA TRBJ1-2 TRBV18 TGTGCCAGCTCATCTGGGACAGGGGGCGCCGAGAATGGCTACACCTTC CASSSGTGGAENGYTF
TRBD2 NA TRBJ2-3 TRBV4-1 TGCGCCAGCAGCCAAAGGGTCCTAGCGGGGGGGACAGATACGCAGTATTTT CASSQRVLAGGTDTQYF
TRBD1 NA TRBJ2-1 TRBV11-3 TGTGCCAGCAGCCCCAGGACAGGGTTCTCCTACAATGAGCAGTTCTTC CASSPRTGFSYNEQFF
NA NA TRBJ1-5 TRBV10-3 TGTGCCATCAGTGAGTCGGTCAATCAGCCCCAGCATTTT CAISESVNQPQHF